This T cell receptor (beta chain) comes out of a study of shared clonotypes between healthy human individuals (TCRdb year 2020). Concerning the study at large: The cohort included three men and a couple of women between 18 and 49 years of age. For each donor, three plates each were used for CD4 naive and CD4 memory, two plates were used for CD8 naive, and one plate was used for CD8 memory. To estimate repertoire size and how much clonotypes are shared between individuals, the study performed deep sequencing of blood TCR repertoires from five healthy adults. Libraries were prepared and TCR repertoires were sequenced by different laboratories using diverse techniques, in order to increase sequencing depth and limit assay-specific biases. Per donor, leukapheresis produced somewhere between about 0.9 and 9.5 billion PBMCs.

On this clone: The target of this receptor is not known. One base away there is no much larger clone; base qualities are not given.

Results and caveats for the whole study, not just this receptor: When several donors were compared, the shared fraction of clonotypes was around 4.6% for naive CD4, 3.5% for naive CD8, about 2.4% for memory CD4, and roughly 0.4% for memory CD8. Because the study included a small number of donors, the genetic and exposure-history diversity represented was limited. Naive subsets generally had larger estimated clonotype richness than memory subsets. Higher generation probabilities were observed for clonotypes shared by all four sorted-subset donors than for non-shared clonotypes. Only blood was sampled, and tissue TCR repertoires likely differ from those in blood. Incomplete sequencing was indicated by rarefaction of sorted-subset datasets, despite the large sequencing depth. Based on pairwise subsampling, the degree of clonotype sharing among donors was expected to be affected by sequencing depth.

TCR CDR3 regions were amplified from genomic DNA by multiplex PCR using the deep immunoSEQ assay. Extracted genomic DNA from each cell subset was distributed evenly across all wells of several immunoSEQ 96-well plates, and each plate was treated as a replicate. For sorted subsets, around 200 ng genomic DNA, equal to 25,000 to 35,000 T cell genomes, was loaded into each replicate PCR. Purified libraries were measured with a Qubit 3.0 fluorometer, size-checked on a Bioanalyzer 2100, and measured again with the KAPA Library Quantification kit. Each immunoSEQ 96-well plate was sequenced on its own single-read 150-cycle Illumina NextSeq 550 flow cell. The paper's data handling went like this. The immunoSEQ output contained only junctional sequences without quality scores, so filtering could not match that applied to full-length reads. To assign V/J genes and CDR3, sequences were annotated against IMGT germline references using PyIR, a Python wrapper for IgBLAST v1.9. Reads with weak V/J assignments (E-value above 1e-6), missing CDR3, stop codons, out-of-frame junctions, or ambiguous translated residues were removed. V3J clonotypes were defined as sequences sharing the same inferred V gene, J gene, and CDR3 amino acid sequence. Percentage overlap between repertoires was calculated by dividing the number of shared unique clonotypes by the size of the smaller repertoire. RTK rarefaction, the Chao1 estimator, and Recon v2.1 estimates of unobserved clonotypes were used to assess repertoire richness. Generation probabilities were computed with OLGA for all TCRbeta clonotypes obtained by the gDNA method from several donors. TCRdb limited this immuneACCESS table to in-frame rearrangements with V and J called. A share of clones is missing; checked studies link under half to unresolved V genes, and the rest is unexplained. V and J calls and clone size follow that table, whereas D and trimming were derived from the DNA. This sample has 700,000 or so clones in its table, and less than 80% of those were observed once. The ten largest clones represent about 1.8% of the sample.

V is shortened by 2 bases, J by 5 bases, and the region joining them spans 12 bases. The CDR3 starts with the cysteine, ends with the phenylalanine, and has 14 residues. CDR3 DNA is the only sequence kept; it has 42 bases, read in frame from the first base. Sequences WSHSY (CDR1) and SAAADI (CDR2) are obtained from the germline V gene. The donors were healthy, HIV-negative adults with no recently reported acute infections or vaccinations. All donors were Caucasian adults living in Nashville, Tennessee, USA. Magnetic negative selection was used to enrich CD4+ T cells, after which naive cells were positively selected on CD45RA and the negative fraction became the memory subset. Blood was obtained by leukapheresis, after which PBMCs were separated by Ficoll-Histopaque density gradient centrifugation and cryopreserved in liquid nitrogen vapor phase. Analytical flow cytometry was used to check the purity and quantity of each magnetically sorted T cell population. Each sorted fraction had its genomic DNA isolated and then quantified by UV absorbance on a Nanodrop 2000c.

The V gene is TRBV10-2 and the J gene is TRBJ1-1; there is no confident call for the D gene. This sequence originates from a woman aged 25 to 45 in good health. What was sequenced was memory CD4+ T cells sorted from blood. In light of the paper, this sample's cell subset or site label describes: CD45RA-negative fraction. The DNA sequence reads TGCGCCAGCAGTGAGAATCGGGCTACGACTGAAGCTTTCTTT. This gives the protein CASSENRATTEAFF.